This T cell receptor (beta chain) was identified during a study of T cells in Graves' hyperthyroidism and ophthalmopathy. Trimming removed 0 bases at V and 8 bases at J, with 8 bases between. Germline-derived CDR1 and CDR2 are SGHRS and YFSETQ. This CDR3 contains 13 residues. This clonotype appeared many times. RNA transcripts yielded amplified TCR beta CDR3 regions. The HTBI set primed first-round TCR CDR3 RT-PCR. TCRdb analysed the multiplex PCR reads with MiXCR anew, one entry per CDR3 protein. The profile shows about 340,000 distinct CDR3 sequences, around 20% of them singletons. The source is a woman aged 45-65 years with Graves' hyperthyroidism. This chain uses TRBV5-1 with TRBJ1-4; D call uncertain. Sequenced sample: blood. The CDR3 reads CASSLGPEEKLFF. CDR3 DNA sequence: TGCGCCAGCAGCTTGGGCCCGGAGGAAAAACTGTTTTTT. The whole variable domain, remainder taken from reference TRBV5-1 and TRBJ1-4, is KAGVTQTPRYLIKTRGQQVTLSCSPISGHRSVSWYQQTPGQGLQFLFEYFSETQRNKGNFPGRFSGRQFSNSRSEMNVSTLELGDSALYLCASSLGPEEKLFFGSGTQLSVL.